Each of the 25 T cell receptor beta chains below was sequenced from the same sample in a study of T cell responses to AZD1222 COVID-19 vaccine. Some clones are missing from TCRdb's copy, which holds only in-frame ones; the method was immunoSEQ multiplex PCR. The sample shows 160,000 or so clones, more than 85% of them seen only once. The sequences come from peripheral blood, collected after recovery from COVID-19. The receptors here all came from an adult who had recovered from COVID-19.

The CDR3 loop reads CAISRTGGQRDTQYF. CDR3 bases: TGTGCCATCTCACGGACGGGGGGGCAAAGAGATACGCAGTATTTT. The gene calls are TRBV10-3 and TRBJ2-3; 8 nucleotides line up with TRBD2. CDR3 size: 15 residues. Unmatched junction bases numbered 12, after V lost 8 bases and J lost 5 bases. Germline V CDR1 and CDR2: ENHRY, SYGVKD.

J is TRBJ2-5 and V is TRBV5-6; TRBD1 matches 9 bases. The CDR3 has 13 amino acids. Losses at the gene ends were 5 bases for V and 7 bases for J; bases not matched to a gene: 6. The germline CDR1 and CDR2 sequences are SGHDT and YYEEEE. The CDR3 DNA reads TGTGCCAGCAGTTCGGACAGGGGTACGACCCAGTACTTC. It specifies CASSSDRGTTQYF.

The gene calls are TRBV27 and TRBJ1-6; 7 bases are a match to TRBD1. The CDR3 length is 14 residues. Germline CDR1 and CDR2: MNHEY and SMNVEV (reference sequence). V lost 5 bases and J lost 7; bases outside the gene matches: 5. CDR3: CASSLRDSNSPLHF. The CDR3, as DNA: TGTGCCAGCAGTCTCCGGGACAGCAATTCACCCCTCCACTTT.

As for this clone: Distinct nucleotide sequences in the sample also encode this CDR3. The rearrangement joins TRBV6-2 or TRBV6-3 to TRBJ2-7; weak D call: TRBD1 (5 bases). Germline loops: CDR1 MNHEY, CDR2 SVGEGT. The CDR3 runs 14 residues. Trimming took 0 bases from V and 0 from J, leaving 6 bases between them. The CDR3 spells CASSYSTVSYEQYF. CDR3 in DNA: TGTGCCAGCAGTTACTCGACAGTCTCCTACGAGCAGTACTTC.

The rearrangement links TRBV28 to TRBJ1-2; 7 positions match TRBD1. The CDR3 totals 15 residues. Losses at the gene ends were 2 bases for V and 5 bases for J; bases not matched to a gene: 8. CDR1 and CDR2 (germline): MDHEN, SYDVKM. In DNA form, the CDR3 reads TGTGCCAGCAGTTTAGGGGGGACAGTAACTTATGGCTACACCTTC. Translated, it gives CASSLGGTVTYGYTF.

The J gene is TRBJ2-3, the V gene TRBV2; D gene unclear. Germline loops: CDR1 SNHLY, CDR2 FYNNEI. With 8 bases removed from V and 0 bases from J, the gap between germline ends came to 15 bases. CDR3 length: 15 amino acids. The chain's CDR3 is CASRYGSQSTDTQYF. In nucleotides, the CDR3 is TGTGCCAGCCGTTACGGGTCCCAAAGCACAGATACGCAGTATTTT.

This clone was picked up one time. The V gene is TRBV24-1, the J gene TRBJ1-5; D remains ambiguous. The CDR3 length is 13 residues. V was clipped by 5 bases and J by 1 base, with 5 bases between them. Germline-derived CDR1 and CDR2 are KGHDR and SFDVKD. This CDR3 reads CATSAGSNQPQHF. The CDR3 bases are TGTGCCACCAGTGCAGGAAGCAATCAGCCCCAGCATTTT.

J is TRBJ2-6 and V is TRBV12-5; D call uncertain. There are 14 residues in the CDR3. Trimming stripped 4 bases from V and 2 bases from J, with 6 bases between. CDR1 is LGHNT and CDR2 is FRNRAP in the germline V gene. The CDR3 coding sequence is TGTGCTAGTGGTTCGTTTGCTGGGGCCAACGTCCTGACTTTC. This sequence encodes CASGSFAGANVLTF.

The V call is TRBV27, the J call TRBJ1-5; 7 nucleotides match TRBD1. V trimming: 6 bases; J trimming: 0 bases; junction bases outside the gene matches: 8. In germline, CDR1 is MNHEY, CDR2 SMNVEV (reference sequence). This CDR3 has 16 amino acids. CDR3 nucleotide sequence: TGTGCCAGCAGCCGGGCTCCAGGGGGTAGCAATCAGCCCCAGCATTTT. Amino acid sequence: CASSRAPGGSNQPQHF.

The chain recombines TRBV25-1 with TRBJ1-4, with D unclear. The CDR3 has 12 amino acids. CDR1 is MGHDK, CDR2 SYGVNS, per germline. V gave up 6 bases and J gave up 0 bases, with 2 bases separating them. In nucleotides, the CDR3 is TGTGCCAGCAGCACAACTAATGAAAAACTGTTTTTT. Amino acid sequence: CASSTTNEKLFF. The variable domain in full, completed from reference TRBV25-1 and TRBJ1-4, reads EADIYQTPRYLVIGTGKKITLECSQTMGHDKMYWYQQDPGMELHLIHYSYGVNSTEKGDLSSESTVSRIRTEHFPLTLESARPSHTSQYLCASSTTNEKLFFGSGTQLSVL.

With regard to this clone: This sample includes further DNA sequences coding for the same CDR3. The chain has TRBV25-1 and TRBJ1-6; 10 positions match TRBD1. CDR1 is MGHDK, CDR2 SYGVNS, per germline. The CDR3 has 14 amino acids. J lost 8 bases, V lost 5 bases, and 3 bases had no gene match. This CDR3 reads CASSPTGGDSPLHF. In nucleotides, the CDR3 is TGTGCCAGCAGTCCGACAGGGGGCGATTCACCCCTCCACTTT.

The chain is built from TRBV19 and TRBJ1-2; TRBD1 agrees at 10 bases. This CDR3 has 15 amino acids. Germline trimming cut 11 bases from V and 1 base from J; bases unmatched to any gene: 10. CDR1 LNHDA and CDR2 SQIVND come from the germline V gene (reference sequence). This CDR3 reads CASRGGQGDNYGYTF. The CDR3 nucleotides are TGTGCCTCTAGGGGCGGACAGGGGGATAACTATGGCTACACCTTC.

This clone has only one observation. The chain employs TRBV29-1 and TRBJ2-7; TRBD2 aligns across 14 bases. The germline gives CDR1 SQVTM, CDR2 ANQGSEA. The ends lost 6 bases at V and 4 bases at J; junction bases unmatched: 5. The CDR3 length is 14 residues. The CDR3 DNA follows: TGCAGCGTCATGACTAGCGGGGGGGCTTACGAGCAGTACTTC. Its protein product is CSVMTSGGAYEQYF.

The gene calls are TRBV2 and TRBJ1-5; 8 nucleotides agree with TRBD1. This CDR3 spans 16 amino acids. J lost 6 bases, V lost 0 bases, and 7 bases had no gene match. Germline lookup yields CDR1 SNHLY and CDR2 FYNNEI. The CDR3 sequence: CASSEATGGVAQPQHF. As DNA, the CDR3 is TGTGCCAGCAGTGAAGCAACAGGGGGGGTGGCTCAGCCCCAGCATTTT.

This chain links TRBV9 with TRBJ1-1; D possibly corresponds to TRBD1 (5 bases). CDR3 length: 16 residues. The V end lost 4 bases, the J end lost 0 bases, and 16 bases lay between the germline ends. Germline V gene lookup returns CDR1 SGDLS and CDR2 YYNGEE. The CDR3 here is CASSLRGGDLNTEAFF. The CDR3, as DNA: TGTGCCAGCAGCCTCAGAGGAGGGGACTTGAACACTGAAGCTTTCTTT.

This chain connects TRBV6-6 to TRBJ2-7; 8 bases map to TRBD1. The J segment lost 2 bases and the V segment lost 5 bases, leaving 8 bases of the junction unmatched. The CDR3 spans 15 residues. Germline CDR1 reads MNHNY; CDR2 reads SVGAGI (reference sequence). CDR3: CASSTGQGFTYEQYF. In nucleotides, the CDR3 is TGTGCCAGCAGTACCGGACAGGGCTTTACCTACGAGCAGTACTTC.

V usage is TRBV25-1 and J usage is TRBJ1-4; 9 bases map to TRBD1. From germline, CDR1 is MGHDK and CDR2 SYGVNS. J lost 0 bases, V lost 8 bases, and 10 bases had no gene match. This CDR3 spans 17 amino acids. In DNA, the CDR3 is TGTGCCAGCCTTTCCGGGACAGGGCAAGCAACTAATGAAAAACTGTTTTTT. Translating it yields CASLSGTGQATNEKLFF.

The V gene is TRBV7-2, the J gene TRBJ1-2; maybe TRBD1 (6 bases). CDR3 length: 15 amino acids. The V end lost 5 bases, the J end lost 2 bases, and 15 bases lay between the germline ends. In germline, CDR1 is SGHTA, CDR2 FQGNSA. For the CDR3, the DNA is TGTGCCAGCAGCGCCCCGGGACATATAAACTATGGCTACACCTTC. Its translation: CASSAPGHINYGYTF.

The chain is built from TRBV5-6 and TRBJ2-5, with no clear D. Germline assignment: CDR1 SGHDT and CDR2 YYEEEE. The ends were cut back, 5 bases at V and 5 bases at J, with 7 bases in the middle. This CDR3 has 11 residues. CDR3 protein: CASSRAETQYF. The CDR3 coding sequence is TGTGCCAGCAGTCGCGCTGAGACCCAGTACTTC.

This clone was counted once. This chain links TRBV5-4 with TRBJ1-1; D possibly corresponds to TRBD1 (6 bases). Trimming left V 4 bases short and J 3 bases short, with 19 bases between. The CDR3 runs 16 residues. Germline values: CDR1 SGHNT, CDR2 YYREEE (reference sequence). This CDR3 reads CASSRVNRVGDTEAFF. The CDR3 nucleotides are TGTGCCAGCAGCCGTGTCAACAGGGTGGGGGACACTGAAGCTTTCTTT.

Here the CDR3 DNA reads TGTGCCAGCAGTCCACTGACAGTGAGGGGTGAAAAACTGTTTTTT. This sequence encodes CASSPLTVRGEKLFF. The chain combines TRBV6-5 with TRBJ1-4, with TRBD1 as a possible D gene (5 bases). Trimming took 5 bases from V and 7 from J, leaving 17 bases between them. The CDR3 sequence is 15 residues long. The V gene's germline CDR1 is MNHEY and CDR2 SVGAGI.

The chain combines TRBV7-8 with TRBJ2-6; possible D gene TRBD2, 6 bases. CDR1 and CDR2 from the germline V gene are SGHVS and FQNEAQ. CDR3 size: 15 residues. V dropped 4 bases and J dropped 2 bases, with 9 bases sitting between them. CDR3 sequence: CASSSGEAGANVLTF. The DNA of the CDR3 is TGTGCCAGCAGCTCGGGGGAGGCTGGGGCCAACGTCCTGACTTTC. The variable domain in full, completed from reference TRBV7-8 and TRBJ2-6, reads GAGVSQSPRYKVAKRGQDVALRCDPISGHVSLFWYQQALGQGPEFLTYFQNEAQLDKSGLPSDRFFAERPEGSVSTLKIQRTQQEDSAVYLCASSSGEAGANVLTFGAGSRLTVL.

The CDR3 is CASSRPGTSTYNEQFF. CDR3 nucleotides: TGTGCCAGCAGCCGTCCCGGGACTAGCACCTACAATGAGCAGTTCTTC. V gene TRBV6-4 combines with J gene TRBJ2-1, with TRBD2 matching over 9 bases. Germline CDR1 and CDR2: MRHNA and SNTAGT. The V gene end was trimmed by 6 bases and the J gene end by 2 bases; junction bases not matched to a gene: 8. The CDR3 length is 16 residues.

The chain links TRBV24-1 to TRBJ2-1, with unresolved D. Germline values: CDR1 KGHDR, CDR2 SFDVKD. Trimming cost V 6 bases and J 10 bases, with 9 bases left between them. The CDR3 has 11 residues. CDR3 bases: TGTGCCACCAGTCGCATGTACGAGCAGTTCTTC. This codes for CATSRMYEQFF.

The V gene is TRBV4-3, the J gene TRBJ1-6; D remains unclear. The V end was cut by 3 bases, the J end by 8 bases, with 14 bases between. The CDR3 has 15 amino acids. The germline V gene encodes CDR1 LGHNA and CDR2 YSLEER. The CDR3 reads CASSHIGSRDSPLHF. The CDR3 DNA sequence: TGCGCCAGCAGCCATATCGGATCTAGAGATTCACCCCTCCACTTT.